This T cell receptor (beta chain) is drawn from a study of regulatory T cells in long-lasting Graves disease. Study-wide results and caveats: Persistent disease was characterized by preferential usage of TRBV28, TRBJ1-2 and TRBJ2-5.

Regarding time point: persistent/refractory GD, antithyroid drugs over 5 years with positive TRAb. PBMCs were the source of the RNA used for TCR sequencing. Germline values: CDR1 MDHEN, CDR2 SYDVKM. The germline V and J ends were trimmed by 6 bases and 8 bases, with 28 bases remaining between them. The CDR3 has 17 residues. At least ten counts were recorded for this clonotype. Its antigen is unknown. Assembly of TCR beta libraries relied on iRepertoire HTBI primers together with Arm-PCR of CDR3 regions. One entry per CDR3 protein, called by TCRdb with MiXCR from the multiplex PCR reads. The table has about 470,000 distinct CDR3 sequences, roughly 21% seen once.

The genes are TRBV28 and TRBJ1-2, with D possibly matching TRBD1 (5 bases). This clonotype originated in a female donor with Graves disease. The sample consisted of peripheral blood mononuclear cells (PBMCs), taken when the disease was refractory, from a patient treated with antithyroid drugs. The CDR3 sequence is CASRRDSAANRGRGYTF. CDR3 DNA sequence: TGTGCCAGCAGACGGGACTCGGCGGCGAACCGAGGGCGGGGCTACACCTTC.